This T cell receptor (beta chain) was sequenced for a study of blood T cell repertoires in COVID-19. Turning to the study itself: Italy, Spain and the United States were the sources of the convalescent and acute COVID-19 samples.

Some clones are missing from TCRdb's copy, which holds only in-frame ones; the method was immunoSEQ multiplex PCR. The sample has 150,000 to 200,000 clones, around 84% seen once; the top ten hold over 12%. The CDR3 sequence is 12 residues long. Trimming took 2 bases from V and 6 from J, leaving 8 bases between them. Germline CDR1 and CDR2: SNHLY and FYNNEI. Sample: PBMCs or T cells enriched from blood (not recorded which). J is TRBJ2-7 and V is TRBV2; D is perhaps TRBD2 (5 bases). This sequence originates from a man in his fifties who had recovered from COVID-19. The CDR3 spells CASSELGGEQYF. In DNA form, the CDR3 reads TGTGCCAGCAGTGAACTAGGAGGCGAGCAGTACTTC.